This T cell receptor (beta chain) was sequenced for a study of identifying expanded T cells in peripheral blood. Whole-study findings and limits: Technical replicates showed about 1.1 changed clones; two weeks roughly 16; four weeks 19.

Collection occurred without any documented infections or immune events in donors. Profiled with immunoSEQ multiplex PCR; TCRdb holds only in-frame clones, not every one. The sample lists 55,000 to 80,000 clones; under 85% were seen once. Turning to this clone: Its antigen is as yet unknown.

The sample was blood. The source of this sequence is a person aged 18 to 69 in good health.

For the CDR3, the DNA is TGTGCCAGCAGCTCCGGCTCCTACGAGCAGTACTTC. Translation gives CASSSGSYEQYF. This sequence joins TRBV13 and TRBJ2-7; no firm D call. The CDR3 spans 12 residues. Looked up from germline, CDR1 is PRHDT and CDR2 is FYEKMQ (reference sequence). V lost 4 bases to trimming and J lost 0 bases, with 4 bases between them.